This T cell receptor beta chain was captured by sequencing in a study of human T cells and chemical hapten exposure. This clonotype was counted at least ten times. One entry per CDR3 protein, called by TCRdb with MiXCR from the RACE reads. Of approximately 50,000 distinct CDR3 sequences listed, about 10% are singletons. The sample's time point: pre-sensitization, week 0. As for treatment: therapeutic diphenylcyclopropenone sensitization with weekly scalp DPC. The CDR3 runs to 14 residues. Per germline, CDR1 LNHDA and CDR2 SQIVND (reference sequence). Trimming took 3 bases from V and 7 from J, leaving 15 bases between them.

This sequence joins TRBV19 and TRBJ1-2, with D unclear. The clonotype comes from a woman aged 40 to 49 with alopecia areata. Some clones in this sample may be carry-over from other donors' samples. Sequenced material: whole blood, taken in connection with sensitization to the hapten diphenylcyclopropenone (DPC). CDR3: CASSIGQFLGGYTF. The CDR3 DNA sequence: TGTGCCAGTAGTATCGGCCAGTTTTTAGGTGGCTACACCTTC.